This T cell receptor beta chain was captured in a study of cytotoxic CD8 clonotypes in ibrutinib-treated CLL (TCRdb year 2021). With respect to the entire study: The cohort was composed of about 10 relapsed/refractory and about 15 treatment-naive patients; IGHV unmutated status was identified in 17 patients. Partial responses were observed in about 25 patients and complete responses in 2; after a median follow-up of about 69 months, remission was maintained in about 15 patients and progression was observed in roughly twelve. Response samples were taken after a median of roughly a year on treatment, ranging from about 6 to 36 months. Samples averaged approximately 250,000 productive templates and around 91,000 productive rearrangements. Of the 86 participants in the trial, 20 to 30 had longitudinal samples available. Cryopreserved peripheral blood mononuclear cells were collected at three points: before therapy, at response, and at either sustained remission or disease progression. Patients were still on ibrutinib when every remission and progressive disease sample was collected. Paper-wide results and their limitations: Public clonotypes were found to be uncommon and were observed to contract or remain stable during treatment; the increase in clonality was shown to reflect expansion of private clonotypes at ibrutinib response. Sampling times were not matched between sustained-remission and progressing patients, and lymph node repertoires were not studied. Clonality rose at ibrutinib response, remained stable during sustained remission, and dropped back toward baseline at progression. Baseline clonality was found to be higher than that of age-matched healthy donors and was strongly correlated with circulating CD8+ T-cell counts.

The CDR3 sequence holds 16 residues, the cysteine and phenylalanine included. The kept DNA is CDR3 alone, 48 bases in frame from the first base. Between the V and J ends, shortened by 0 bases and 2 bases respectively, the junction contains 15 bases. CDR1 and CDR2 (SGHRS, YFSETQ) derive from the germline V gene. Each clonotype received, on average, about 10x coverage in deep resolution sequencing performed on a MiSeq, where the target depth lay between 1 in 1 million and 1 in 200,000 T cells. The immunoSEQ hsTCRB Kit was used to generate TCR beta libraries. The published analysis was carried out like this. Data were analyzed with ImmunoSEQ Data Assistant and ImmunoSEQ Analyzer, with V, D and J genes assigned per IMGT definitions. Clonality, which ranges from 0 to 1, was calculated by subtracting the normalized Shannon entropy of productive rearrangement frequencies from one. Only overrepresented clonotypes making up at least 0.05% of each patient's repertoire were included in the public clonotype analysis. Repertoires from 10 to 15 age-matched healthy donors in immuneACCESS were used as clonality controls. In TCRdb, the immuneACCESS table is reduced to in-frame sequences with V and J assigned. These tables do not hold every clone; where another copy was compared, an unresolved V gene accounts for under half, and the others remain unexplained. Clonal size and the V and J genes are those of that table, whereas D and trimming came from the DNA. The sample data list about 130,000 clones, and about 79% of these were observed just once. The top ten constitute roughly 12% of the sample.

This sample's time point label indicates: approximately eleven months on ibrutinib. For TCR beta library preparation, around 2 micrograms of genomic DNA were isolated from cryopreserved PBMCs. Longitudinal blood samples from CLL patients receiving ibrutinib monotherapy were subjected to high-throughput TCR beta sequencing. The patients took part in an open-label, single-center phase 2 trial of ibrutinib monotherapy. In the case of this clone: Its cognate antigen has yet to be identified. One base away there is no much larger clone; base qualities are not given.

The sample here was PBMCs, taken after 12 months of ibrutinib treatment. The receptor was isolated from a human donor with chronic lymphocytic leukemia. This chain is built from TRBV5-1 and TRBJ2-7, with no D gene named confidently. The DNA sequence reads TGCGCCAGCAGCTTGGATCCCCAAAGTAAAACCTACGAGCAGTACTTC. The resulting protein is CASSLDPQSKTYEQYF.